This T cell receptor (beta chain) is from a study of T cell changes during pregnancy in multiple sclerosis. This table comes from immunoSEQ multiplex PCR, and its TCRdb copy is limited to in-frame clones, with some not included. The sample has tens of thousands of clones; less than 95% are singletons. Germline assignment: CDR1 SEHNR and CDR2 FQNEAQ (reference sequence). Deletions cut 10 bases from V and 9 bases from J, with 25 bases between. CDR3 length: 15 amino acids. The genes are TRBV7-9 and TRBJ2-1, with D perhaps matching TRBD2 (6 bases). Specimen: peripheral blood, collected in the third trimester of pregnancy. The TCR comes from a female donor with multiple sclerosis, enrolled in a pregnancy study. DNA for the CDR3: TGTGCCATACCCTCCGGGGACTCCATCCGGGTTGAGCAGTTCTTC. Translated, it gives CAIPSGDSIRVEQFF. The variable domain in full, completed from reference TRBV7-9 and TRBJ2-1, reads DTGVSQNPRHKITKRGQNVTFRCDPISEHNRLYWYRQTLGQGPEFLTYFQNEAQLEKSRLLSDRFSAERPKGSFSTLEIQRTEQGDSAMYLCAIPSGDSIRVEQFFGPGTRLTVL.